The subject of this entry is one T cell receptor (beta chain). The table came from immunoSEQ multiplex PCR; TCRdb's copy has only in-frame clones and leaves some out. Altogether 9,500 to 12,000 clones are present, around nine tenths being singletons, with the ten largest covering 8% to 9.5%. The sample comes from a study of T cell repertoires in ileal Crohn's disease. Study background: All patients had surgery for stricturing (around 61%) or penetrating (around 40%) disease. From the surgical specimen's inflamed ileum, biopsies were taken as M0. Postoperative therapy was given to about half: 11 thiopurines, 15 to 20 anti-TNF agents.

The time point was: inflamed ileum from the surgical specimen. Eligibility required adulthood, ileal or ileocolonic Crohn's disease and indicated ileocolonic resection. This CDR3 contains 15 residues. Germline CDR1 reads WNHNN; CDR2 reads SYGVQD (reference sequence). V lost 5 bases to trimming and J lost 3 bases; unmatched junction nucleotides: 5. Material for sequencing was ileal tissue. The chain links TRBV10-1 to TRBJ2-1; 9 bases are a match to TRBD2. The clonotype comes from an adult with Crohn's disease. In DNA form, the CDR3 reads TGCGCCAGCAGTAAAGGACTAGCGAACTACAATGAGCAGTTCTTC. Residues: CASSKGLANYNEQFF.